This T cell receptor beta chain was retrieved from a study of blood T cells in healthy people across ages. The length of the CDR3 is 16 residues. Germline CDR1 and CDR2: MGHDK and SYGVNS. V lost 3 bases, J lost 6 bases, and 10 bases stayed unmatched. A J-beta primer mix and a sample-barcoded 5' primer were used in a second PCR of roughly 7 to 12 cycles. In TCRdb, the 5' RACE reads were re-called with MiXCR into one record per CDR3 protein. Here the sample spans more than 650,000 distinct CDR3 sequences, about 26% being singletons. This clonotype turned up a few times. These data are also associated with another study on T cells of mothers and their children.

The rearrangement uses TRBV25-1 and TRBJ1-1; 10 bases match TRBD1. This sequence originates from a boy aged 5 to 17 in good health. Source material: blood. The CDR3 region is CASSDHHRDRGAEAFF. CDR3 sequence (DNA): TGTGCCAGCAGTGATCATCACCGGGACAGGGGCGCTGAAGCTTTCTTT.